The TCR beta chain described here comes from a study of control samples from healthy donors and cancer patients. Produced via immunoSEQ multiplex PCR; TCRdb's table is partial and in-frame only. This table has some 150,000 clones, approximately 91% appearing once. Per the germline V gene, CDR1 is LNHNV and CDR2 is YYDKDF (reference sequence). J gave up 0 bases and V 0 bases, and 14 bases lay outside the gene matches. The CDR3 spans 20 residues. This receptor was obtained from a man aged 30 to 45 in good health. This chain connects TRBV15 to TRBJ1-3, with TRBD1 matching 7 bases. The sample taken for sequencing was blood. CDR3 sequence reads: CATSRDVPTFTGDSGNTIYF. CDR3 sequence (DNA): TGTGCCACCAGCAGAGATGTTCCCACCTTCACAGGGGACTCTGGAAACACCATATATTTT.